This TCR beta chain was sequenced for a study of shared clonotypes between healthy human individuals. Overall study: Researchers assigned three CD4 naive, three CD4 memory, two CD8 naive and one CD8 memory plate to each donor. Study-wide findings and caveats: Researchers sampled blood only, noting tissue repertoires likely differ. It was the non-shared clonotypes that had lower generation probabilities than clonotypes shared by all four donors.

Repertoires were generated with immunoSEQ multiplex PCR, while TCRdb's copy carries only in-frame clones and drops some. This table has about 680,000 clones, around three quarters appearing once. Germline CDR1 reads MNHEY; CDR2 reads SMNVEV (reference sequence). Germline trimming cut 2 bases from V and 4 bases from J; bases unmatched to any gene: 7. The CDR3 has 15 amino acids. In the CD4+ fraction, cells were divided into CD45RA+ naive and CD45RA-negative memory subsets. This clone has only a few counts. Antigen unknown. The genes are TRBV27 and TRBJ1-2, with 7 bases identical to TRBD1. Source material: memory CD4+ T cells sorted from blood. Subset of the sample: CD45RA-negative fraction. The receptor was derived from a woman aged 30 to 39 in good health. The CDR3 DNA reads TGTGCCAGCAGTTTAATGGCAGGGGGGACCTATGGCTACACCTTC. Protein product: CASSLMAGGTYGYTF.